This TCR beta chain was profiled in a study of blood T cell repertoires in COVID-19. Looking at the study overall: In each case, the material was cDNA or gDNA derived from T cells, B-cell-depleted T cells, or PBMCs.

Per the original data handling: By means of reference gene primer amplification, nucleated cell counts were estimated. TCRdb's table, derived via immunoSEQ multiplex PCR, lists solely in-frame clones and lacks some. That table gives V, J and clone size, and the DNA gave D and trimming. The data hold a few hundred thousand clones, with roughly 80% observed a single time. With regard to this clone: At one end the junction does not follow the germline gene, possibly because of a read error.

Germline values: CDR1 MDHEN, CDR2 SYDVKM. The CDR3 extends over 14 amino acids. The V call is TRBV28, the J call TRBJ1-4; D unclear. This TCR came from a woman aged 55-75 years who had recovered from COVID-19. Sample: peripheral blood. The CDR3 reads CASSRIGGQEKLFF. DNA of the CDR3: TGTGCTAGCAGCCGAATAGGAGGCCAGGAAAAACTGTTTTTT.